This entry describes one TCR beta chain. Its antigen is unknown. These data are taken from a study of beta chain features in type 1 diabetes. Study-wide background: Healthy donors resembled patients in age, gender and cell yields. Findings of the study overall: Fewer junction insertions and more nucleotide deletions appeared in type 1 diabetes patients.

Every participating donor gave one draw, a heparinised blood sample averaging roughly 0.12 L. CDR3 size: 14 residues. Trimming stripped 0 bases from V and 2 bases from J, with 7 bases between. In germline, CDR1 is SGDLS, CDR2 YYNGEE. Expressed TCRB transcripts were sequenced because the entire RNA isolate underwent reverse transcription. Deep immunoSEQ sequencing covered naive, central memory and regulatory T cell samples. This table comes from immunoSEQ multiplex PCR, and its TCRdb copy is limited to in-frame clones, with some not included. Of fewer than 550,000 clones in the sample, 9.5% to 12% were seen once.

The sequenced sample was naive CD4+ T cells from blood. The source of this sequence is a woman aged 18-29 years in good health. The V gene is TRBV9, the J gene TRBJ2-3; D not certain. For the CDR3, the DNA is TGTGCCAGCAGCGTAGCGCTCACCACAGATACGCAGTATTTT. Translating it yields CASSVALTTDTQYF.